A single sample gave rise to the 25 T cell receptor beta chains below, sequenced in a study. TCRdb re-called the RT-PCR reads through MiXCR, storing one row per CDR3 protein. Of 550,000 to 750,000 distinct CDR3 sequences in the sample, approximately 14% were seen once. Material: memory CD4+ T cells from blood. The origin of the receptors is a female donor in good health, serving as a healthy control.

The V call is TRBV5-5, the J call TRBJ2-7; D possibly corresponds to TRBD2 (5 bases). Trimming cost V 7 bases and J 2 bases, with 19 bases left between them. Germline V CDR1 and CDR2: SGHKS, YYEKEE (reference sequence). There are 15 residues in the CDR3. The DNA of the CDR3 is TGTGCCAGCTCACCAATGGCTCGGGGTCCCTACGAGCAGTACTTC. Translating it yields CASSPMARGPYEQYF. The whole variable domain, remainder taken from reference TRBV5-5 and TRBJ2-7, is DAGVTQSPTHLIKTRGQQVTLRCSPISGHKSVSWYQQVLGQGPQFIFQYYEKEERGRGNFPDRFSARQFPNYSSELNVNALLLGDSALYLCASSPMARGPYEQYFGPGTRLTVT.

The chain carries TRBV5-1 and TRBJ2-1; 15 bases are shared with TRBD2. The V and J ends lost 3 bases and 3 bases, in that order; junction bases with no gene match: 7. CDR3 length: 18 amino acids. Germline assignment: CDR1 SGHRS and CDR2 YFSETQ. Here the CDR3 reads CASSWGTSGRSVYNEQFF. The CDR3 DNA is TGCGCCAGCAGCTGGGGGACTAGCGGGAGGTCGGTCTACAATGAGCAGTTCTTC.

This clonotype was picked up a small number of times. This sequence joins TRBV27 and TRBJ2-3; D is possibly TRBD1 (6 bases). V dropped 2 bases and J dropped 2 bases, with 14 bases sitting between them. CDR3 size: 16 residues. Germline V lookup: CDR1 MNHEY, CDR2 SMNVEV (reference sequence). The chain's CDR3 is CASSLKNREPTDTQYF. CDR3 sequence (DNA): TGTGCCAGCAGTTTAAAGAACAGGGAACCCACAGATACGCAGTATTTT.

This clonotype was observed many times. The gene calls are TRBV7-2 and TRBJ2-5, with a tentative D call TRBD2 (6 bases). The CDR3 has 19 residues. The V end was cut by 5 bases, the J end by 5 bases, with 30 bases between. Germline V CDR1 and CDR2: SGHTA, FQGNSA. The CDR3 loop reads CASSPDPPLATRDGETQYF. The CDR3 coding sequence is TGTGCCAGCAGCCCCGATCCTCCTCTAGCGACAAGGGACGGGGAGACCCAGTACTTC.

This clonotype was recorded at least ten times. The chain is built from TRBV7-2 and TRBJ1-1; D call uncertain. The CDR3 totals 14 residues. Germline V gene data show CDR1 as SGHTA and CDR2 as FQGNSA. Trimming removed 2 bases from V and 3 bases from J, with 10 bases in between. The CDR3 nucleotides read TGTGCCAGCAGCTTAATCGGAGCCGACACTGAAGCTTTCTTT. Protein: CASSLIGADTEAFF.

The chain employs TRBV3-1 and TRBJ2-7; D is ambiguous. The CDR3 loop spans 12 amino acids. V was trimmed by 5 bases and J by 6 bases, leaving 11 bases between them. From germline, CDR1 is LGHDT and CDR2 YNNKEL (reference sequence). DNA for the CDR3: TGTGCCAGCAGCGGGTCGTCCGCCGAGCAGTACTTC. The encoded protein is CASSGSSAEQYF.

The chain is built from TRBV5-6 and TRBJ2-7, with a tentative D call TRBD1 (6 bases). Germline lookup yields CDR1 SGHDT and CDR2 YYEEEE. CDR3 length: 13 residues. Trimming stripped 4 bases from V and 4 bases from J, with 12 bases between. The CDR3 here is CASSGSDRYEQYF. The CDR3 coding sequence is TGTGCCAGCAGCGGGTCCGACAGGTACGAGCAGTACTTC.

The V and J genes are TRBV20-1 and TRBJ2-3; 13 bases are shared with TRBD2. Germline V lookup: CDR1 DFQATT, CDR2 SNEGSKA (reference sequence). This CDR3 has 14 amino acids. Trimming at V came to 2 bases and at J to 5 bases, leaving 1 base not matched to a gene. CDR3 region: CSARTSGGVDTQYF. The CDR3 DNA sequence: TGCAGTGCTAGAACTAGCGGGGGGGTAGATACGCAGTATTTT.

The chain uses TRBV6-2 or TRBV6-3 and TRBJ1-3; no definite D call. Germline V gene data show CDR1 as MNHEY and CDR2 as SVGEGT. Trimming left V 7 bases short and J 9 bases short, with 19 bases between. The CDR3 extends over 14 amino acids. The CDR3 nucleotides are TGTGCCAGCATCCCCGGCCACCTCAGCGGCACCATATATTTT. It specifies CASIPGHLSGTIYF.

The chain couples TRBV7-2 to TRBJ2-1; D tentatively fits TRBD1 or TRBD2 (7 bases each). Trimming left V 7 bases short and J 7 bases short, with 20 bases between. In germline, CDR1 is SGHTA, CDR2 FQGNSA. The CDR3 extends over 15 amino acids. CDR3 DNA sequence: TGTGCCAGCACCGGGACAGCGGGATTCGGGAATGAGCAGTTCTTC. This gives the protein CASTGTAGFGNEQFF.

The V gene is TRBV5-6, the J gene TRBJ1-6; D unclear. CDR1 SGHDT and CDR2 YYEEEE come from the germline V gene. CDR3 length equals 12 residues. Trimming stripped 0 bases from V and 10 bases from J, with 5 bases between. The chain's CDR3 is CASSLGISPLHF. The CDR3 DNA sequence: TGTGCCAGCAGCTTGGGAATCTCACCCCTCCACTTT.

This clonotype was recorded a few times. The CDR3 DNA reads TGTGCCACCAGTGGGGGACTCGGACAGGGGCAAAGTGAAAAACTGTTTTTT. Residues: CATSGGLGQGQSEKLFF. The chain carries TRBV24-1 and TRBJ1-4, with TRBD1 identical over 9 bases. Germline lookup yields CDR1 KGHDR and CDR2 SFDVKD. The CDR3 spans 17 residues. V shed 5 bases and J 7 bases; nucleotides not matched to a gene: 13.

The rearrangement links TRBV7-2 to TRBJ1-5; possibly TRBD1 for D (5 bases). Trimming pared 1 base from V and 2 bases from J, leaving 9 bases between. Germline CDR1 reads SGHTA; CDR2 reads FQGNSA. CDR3 length equals 15 residues. The CDR3 loop is CASSLGRVGNQPQHF. CDR3 nucleotide sequence: TGTGCCAGCAGCTTAGGCAGGGTAGGCAATCAGCCCCAGCATTTT.

V usage is TRBV18 and J usage is TRBJ2-7; D is possibly TRBD1 or TRBD2 (5 bases each). Germline CDR1 is KGHSH and CDR2 is LQKENI. This CDR3 region has 14 residues. V was shortened by 0 bases and J by 0 bases, with 6 bases between the two germline ends. This CDR3 is CASSPPGTSYEQYF. The CDR3, as DNA: TGTGCCAGCTCACCACCCGGGACCTCCTACGAGCAGTACTTC.

There are many counts of this clonotype. The genes are TRBV4-2 and TRBJ2-7; D gene uncertain. The CDR3 totals 15 residues. The ends were cut back, 0 bases at V and 3 bases at J, with 12 bases in the middle. Germline CDR1 is LGHNA and CDR2 is YNFKEQ. CDR3 residues: CASSQDHMALYEQYF. CDR3 DNA sequence: TGTGCCAGCAGCCAAGATCATATGGCACTCTACGAGCAGTACTTC.

This clonotype was picked up many times. The chain joins TRBV7-2 to TRBJ2-3; 8 bases agree with TRBD1. The germline CDR1 and CDR2 sequences are SGHTA and FQGNSA. CDR3 size: 15 residues. V lost 3 bases to trimming and J lost 3 bases; unmatched junction nucleotides: 5. CDR3 residues: CASSLVRGRTDTQYF. The CDR3 region has the DNA TGTGCCAGCAGCTTGGTCAGGGGGCGAACAGATACGCAGTATTTT.

The chain recombines TRBV20-1 with TRBJ2-1; the D gene is possibly TRBD1 (6 bases). V lost 3 bases and J 0 bases, leaving 15 bases between the germline ends. Germline assignment: CDR1 DFQATT and CDR2 SNEGSKA (reference sequence). The CDR3 runs to 16 residues. The CDR3 protein is CSARSRGGRSYNEQFF. The CDR3 bases are TGCAGTGCTAGGTCGCGTGGGGGCCGCTCCTACAATGAGCAGTTCTTC.

To note about this clonotype: Just one base apart from a much larger clone, this may be a read error. V is TRBV12-3 or TRBV12-4 and J is TRBJ1-1; weak D call: TRBD1 (5 bases). This CDR3 has 13 amino acids. V was trimmed by 8 bases and J by 1 base, leaving 11 bases between them. The CDR3 DNA follows: TGTGCCAGCTGCCTAGGGGCGAACACTGAAGCTTTCTTT. It specifies CASCLGANTEAFF.

This sequence joins TRBV7-2 and TRBJ2-7, with unresolved D. Germline values: CDR1 SGHTA, CDR2 FQGNSA. This CDR3 contains 15 residues. V dropped 1 base and J dropped 2 bases, with 12 bases sitting between them. The CDR3 coding sequence is TGTGCCAGCAGCTTAGTAGGGAAAGGGACCTACGAGCAGTACTTC. Amino acids: CASSLVGKGTYEQYF. The full variable domain, its missing parts supplied by reference TRBV7-2 and TRBJ2-7, is GAGVSQSPSNKVTEKGKDVELRCDPISGHTALYWYRQSLGQGLEFLIYFQGNSAPDKSGLPSDRFSAERTGGSVSTLTIQRTQQEDSAVYLCASSLVGKGTYEQYFGPGTRLTVT.

This clonotype was picked up a small number of times. The rearrangement links TRBV6-1 to TRBJ1-3, with D hard to call. Trimming removed 4 bases at V and 4 bases at J, with 14 bases between. This CDR3 is 15 amino acids long. Germline CDR1 and CDR2: MNHNS and SASEGT. CDR3 coding DNA: TGTGCCAGCAGTGGGACCGCCCCGGGAGGAAACACCATATATTTT. It codes for CASSGTAPGGNTIYF.

This clonotype was seen a few times. This chain joins TRBV12-3 or TRBV12-4 and TRBJ1-2, with D unresolved. Trimming pared 1 base from V and 4 bases from J, leaving 16 bases between. The CDR3 runs to 16 residues. The DNA for the CDR3 is TGTGCCAGCAGTTTAGGTCTGGAACCCCGCGGCTATGGCTACACCTTC. This sequence encodes CASSLGLEPRGYGYTF.

The V call is TRBV28, the J call TRBJ1-6; unclear D gene. The germline V and J ends were trimmed by 5 bases and 14 bases, with 13 bases remaining between them. Germline V gene sequence: CDR1 MDHEN, CDR2 SYDVKM. The CDR3 sequence is 12 residues long. The CDR3 loop is CASSAPQRALHF. CDR3 nucleotide sequence: TGTGCCAGCAGTGCCCCTCAGCGGGCCCTCCACTTT.

This clonotype was seen repeatedly, ten times or more. V is TRBV18 and J is TRBJ2-7; 9 nucleotides line up with TRBD2. The CDR3 contains 14 residues. The trim removed 4 bases at V and 3 bases at J, leaving 4 bases unmatched. Germline V gene sequence: CDR1 KGHSH, CDR2 LQKENI. The CDR3 DNA follows: TGTGCCAGCTCACTAGCGGGAGTCCTCTACGAGCAGTACTTC. This encodes CASSLAGVLYEQYF. Full variable domain (remainder filled in from reference TRBV18 and TRBJ2-7): NAGVMQNPRHLVRRRGQEARLRCSPMKGHSHVYWYRQLPEEGLKFMVYLQKENIIDESGMPKERFSAEFPKEGPSILRIQQVVRGDSAAYFCASSLAGVLYEQYFGPGTRLTVT.

V gene TRBV4-3 combines with J gene TRBJ1-6, with D uncertain. This CDR3 is built from 15 residues. The germline V and J ends were trimmed by 0 bases and 5 bases, with 8 bases remaining between them. Germline assignment: CDR1 LGHNA and CDR2 YSLEER. The CDR3 reads CASSQDSANNSPLHF. CDR3 coding DNA: TGCGCCAGCAGCCAAGACTCCGCGAATAATTCACCCCTCCACTTT.

This clonotype was picked up many times. The chain couples TRBV24-1 to TRBJ2-1; the match to TRBD2 covers 9 bases. Germline V CDR1 and CDR2: KGHDR, SFDVKD. J gave up 0 bases and V 8 bases, and 4 bases lay outside the gene matches. CDR3 length: 15 residues. Written as DNA, the CDR3 is TGTGCCACCATGAGCGGGGGGAGCTCCTACAATGAGCAGTTCTTC. Amino acid sequence: CATMSGGSSYNEQFF.